This section outlines one TCR beta chain sequence together with its context. Its recognized antigen is unknown. Nothing much larger sits one base from this clone, and base qualities are not available. TCR CDR3 regions were amplified from genomic DNA by multiplex PCR using the deep immunoSEQ assay. Extracted genomic DNA from each cell subset was spread evenly across all wells of several immunoSEQ 96-well plates, with each plate serving as a replicate. Each replicate PCR for sorted subsets received around 200 ng genomic DNA, equal to 28,000 or so T cell genomes. The purified libraries were quantified using a Qubit 3.0 fluorometer, sized with a Bioanalyzer 2100, and then quantified again using the KAPA Library Quantification kit. Each immunoSEQ 96-well plate was sequenced on its own single-read 150-cycle Illumina NextSeq 550 flow cell. In the source study's methods: The immunoSEQ output contained only junctional sequences without quality scores, so filtering could not match that applied to full-length reads. Sequences were annotated with PyIR, a Python wrapper for IgBLAST v1.9, using IMGT germline references to assign V/J genes and CDR3. Reads were removed for weak V/J assignments (E-value above 1e-6), missing CDR3, stop codons, out-of-frame junctions, or ambiguous translated residues. A V3J clonotype was defined by an identical inferred V gene, J gene, and CDR3 amino acid sequence. Percentage overlap between repertoires was calculated by dividing the number of shared unique clonotypes by the size of the smaller repertoire. Three approaches were used to assess repertoire richness: RTK rarefaction, the Chao1 estimator, and Recon v2.1 estimates of unobserved clonotypes. For all TCRbeta clonotypes obtained by the gDNA method from a handful of donors, generation probabilities were computed with OLGA. The table comes from immuneACCESS by way of TCRdb, which keeps in-frame sequences with V and J called. Part of the clones is missing from these tables; in studies checked, under half for an unresolved V gene and the rest for unknown reasons. Clonal size and the V and J genes are those of that table, whereas D and trimming came from the DNA. The sample yields hundreds of thousands of clones; 80% to 95% were counted once. The ten most abundant clones make up less than 25% of the sample.

This record comes from a study of shared clonotypes between healthy human individuals (dated by TCRdb to the early 2020s). For the study in its entirety: A couple of women and three men aged 18 to 49 years were included in the cohort. Each donor's leukapheresis produced roughly between roughly 0.85 and 10 billion PBMCs. To increase sequencing depth and limit assay-specific biases, TCR repertoire library preparation and sequencing were carried out by different laboratories using diverse techniques. To estimate repertoire size and how much clonotype sharing occurs between individuals, the study deeply sequenced the blood TCR repertoires of several healthy adults. For each donor, CD4 naive and CD4 memory were each given three plates, CD8 naive was given two plates, and CD8 memory was given one plate.

CD8 naive samples were obtained by positive selection for CCR7 among CD45RO-negative cells, yielding a CD45RA+CCR7+ population from which TemRA cells were excluded. The donors were healthy, HIV-negative adults with no recently reported acute infections or vaccinations. Every donor was a Caucasian adult living in Nashville, Tennessee, USA. Blood was collected by leukapheresis, and PBMCs were isolated by Ficoll-Histopaque density gradient centrifugation and then cryopreserved in liquid nitrogen vapor phase. Purity and quantity of every magnetically sorted T cell population were checked by analytical flow cytometry. Each sorted fraction had its genomic DNA isolated and then quantified by UV absorbance on a Nanodrop 2000c. Overall study outcomes, separate from this receptor: Naive subsets generally had larger estimated clonotype richness than memory subsets did. Even with the large sequencing depth, rarefaction of the sorted-subset datasets indicated that sequencing was incomplete. Because the study included a small number of donors, the genetic and exposure-history diversity represented was limited. Pairwise subsampling led to the expectation that sequencing depth would affect the degree of clonotype sharing among donors. When a handful of donors were compared, the shared fraction of clonotypes was around 5% for naive CD4, 3% to 4% for naive CD8, 2% to 2.5% for memory CD4, and 0.4% for memory CD8. Sampling was restricted to blood, and TCR repertoires in tissues likely differ from the TCR repertoires found in blood. Higher generation probabilities were observed for clonotypes shared by all four sorted-subset donors than for non-shared clonotypes.

CDR1 and CDR2 are drawn from the germline V gene (reference sequence): MNHEY, SMNVEV. V loses 2 bases, J loses 5 bases, and the germline ends lie 12 bases apart. From cysteine to phenylalanine, the CDR3 is 14 amino acids long. Only the CDR3 DNA stays, 42 bases, in frame from base 1. Sequencing used naive CD8+ T cells sorted from blood. The sample's cell subset or site label is to be understood as: CD45RA+CCR7+. The source of this sequence is a man aged 25-45 years in good health. The V and J segments used are TRBV27 and TRBJ2-5, with the D gene not confidently named. The CDR3 has the sequence CASSLQTNGETQYF. The DNA is TGTGCCAGCAGTTTACAGACCAATGGGGAGACCCAGTACTTC.